This T cell receptor (beta chain) was obtained from a study of technical replicates of blood from a few donors. Assay: immunoSEQ multiplex PCR; the TCRdb copy retains only in-frame clones and omits some. There are around 67,000 clones in the sample; around 90% occur only once, and around 0.34% lies in the top ten. The CDR3 has 13 residues. Germline V gene sequence: CDR1 SEHNR, CDR2 FQNEAQ (reference sequence). Trimming cost V 3 bases and J 7 bases, with 9 bases left between them. The TCR sequence derives from a human donor in good health. The chain recombines TRBV7-9 with TRBJ2-2, with D unresolved. Specimen: T cells isolated from PBMCs. DNA of the CDR3: TGTGCCAGCAGCTTTGCCCCCAGCGGGGAGCTGTTTTTT. Amino acid sequence: CASSFAPSGELFF.